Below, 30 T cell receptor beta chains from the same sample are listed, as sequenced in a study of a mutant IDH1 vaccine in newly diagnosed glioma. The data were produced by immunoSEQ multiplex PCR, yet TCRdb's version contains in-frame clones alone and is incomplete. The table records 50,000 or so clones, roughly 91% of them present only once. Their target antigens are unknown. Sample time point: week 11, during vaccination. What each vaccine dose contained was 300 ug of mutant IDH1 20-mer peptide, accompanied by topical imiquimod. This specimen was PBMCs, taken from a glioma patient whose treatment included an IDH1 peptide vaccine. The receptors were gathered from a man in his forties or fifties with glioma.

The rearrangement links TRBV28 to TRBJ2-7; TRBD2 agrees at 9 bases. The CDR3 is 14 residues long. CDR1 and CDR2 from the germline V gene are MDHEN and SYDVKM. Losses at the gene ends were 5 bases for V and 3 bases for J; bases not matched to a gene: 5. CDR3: CASSQTSGYYEQYF. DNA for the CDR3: TGTGCCAGCAGTCAGACTAGCGGCTACTACGAGCAGTACTTC.

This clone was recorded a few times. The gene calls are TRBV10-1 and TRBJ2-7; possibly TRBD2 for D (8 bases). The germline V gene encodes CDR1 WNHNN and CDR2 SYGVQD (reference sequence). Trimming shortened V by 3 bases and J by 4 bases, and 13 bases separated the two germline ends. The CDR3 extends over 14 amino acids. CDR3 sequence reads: CASSDSGTAYEQYF. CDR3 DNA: TGCGCCAGCAGTGATAGCGGGACAGCGTACGAGCAGTACTTC.

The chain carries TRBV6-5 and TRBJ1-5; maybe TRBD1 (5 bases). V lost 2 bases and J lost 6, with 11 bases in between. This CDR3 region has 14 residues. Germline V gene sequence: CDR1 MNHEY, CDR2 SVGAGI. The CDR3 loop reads CASSYAGGGQPQHF. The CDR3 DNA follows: TGTGCCAGCAGTTACGCGGGCGGGGGTCAGCCCCAGCATTTT.

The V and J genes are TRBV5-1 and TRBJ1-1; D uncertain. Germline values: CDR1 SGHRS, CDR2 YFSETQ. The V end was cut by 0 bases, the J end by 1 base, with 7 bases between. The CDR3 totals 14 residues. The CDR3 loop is CASSLVAGNTEAFF. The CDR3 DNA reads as TGCGCCAGCAGCTTGGTTGCGGGGAACACTGAAGCTTTCTTT.

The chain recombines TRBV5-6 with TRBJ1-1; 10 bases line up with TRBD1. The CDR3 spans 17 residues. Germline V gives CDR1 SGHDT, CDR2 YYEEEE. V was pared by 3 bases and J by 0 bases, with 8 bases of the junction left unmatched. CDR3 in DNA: TGTGCCAGCAGCTCGATAAGACAGGGGGCTCTGAACACTGAAGCTTTCTTT. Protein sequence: CASSSIRQGALNTEAFF.

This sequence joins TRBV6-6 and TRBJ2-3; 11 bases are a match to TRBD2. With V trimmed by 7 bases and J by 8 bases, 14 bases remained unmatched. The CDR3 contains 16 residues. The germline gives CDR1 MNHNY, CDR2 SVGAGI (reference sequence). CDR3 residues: CASTLTDSGGAGTQYF. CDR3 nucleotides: TGTGCCAGCACCCTTACCGATAGCGGGGGGGCAGGTACGCAGTATTTT.

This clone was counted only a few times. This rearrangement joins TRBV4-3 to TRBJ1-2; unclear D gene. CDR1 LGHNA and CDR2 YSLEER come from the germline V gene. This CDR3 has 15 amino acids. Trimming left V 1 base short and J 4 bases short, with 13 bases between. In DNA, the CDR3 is TGCGCCAGCAGCCAAGCGGATTCGGGAGGCTATGGCTACACCTTC. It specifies CASSQADSGGYGYTF.

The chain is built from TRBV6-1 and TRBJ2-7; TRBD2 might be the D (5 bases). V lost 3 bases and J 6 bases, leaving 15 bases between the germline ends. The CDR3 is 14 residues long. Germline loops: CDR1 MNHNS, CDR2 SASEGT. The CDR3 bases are TGTGCCAGCAGTGAGTACGGACTTTCCGCCGAGCAGTACTTC. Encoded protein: CASSEYGLSAEQYF.

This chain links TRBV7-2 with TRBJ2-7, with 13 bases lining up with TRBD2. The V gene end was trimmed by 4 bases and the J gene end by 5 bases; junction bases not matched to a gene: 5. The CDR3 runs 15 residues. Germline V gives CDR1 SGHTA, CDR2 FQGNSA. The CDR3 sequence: CASSSGLAGVDEQYF. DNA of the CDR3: TGTGCCAGCAGCTCCGGACTAGCGGGAGTTGACGAGCAGTACTTC.

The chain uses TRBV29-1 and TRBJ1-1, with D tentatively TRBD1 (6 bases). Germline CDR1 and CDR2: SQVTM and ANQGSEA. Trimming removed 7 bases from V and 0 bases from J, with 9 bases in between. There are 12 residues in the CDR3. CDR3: CSAWTVNTEAFF. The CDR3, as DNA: TGCAGCGCGTGGACAGTGAACACTGAAGCTTTCTTT.

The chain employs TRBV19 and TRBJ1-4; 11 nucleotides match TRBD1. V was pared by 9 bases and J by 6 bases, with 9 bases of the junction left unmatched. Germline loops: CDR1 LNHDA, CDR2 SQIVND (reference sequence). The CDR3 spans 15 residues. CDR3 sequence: CASLTGTGGDEKLFF. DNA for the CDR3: TGTGCCAGCCTAACCGGGACAGGGGGTGATGAAAAACTGTTTTTT.

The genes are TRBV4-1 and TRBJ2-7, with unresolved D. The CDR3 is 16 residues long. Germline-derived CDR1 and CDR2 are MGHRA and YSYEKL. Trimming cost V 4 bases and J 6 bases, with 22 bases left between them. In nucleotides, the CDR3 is TGCGCCAGCAGCCTCCCCCGTGGCGACCGCACGGTCGAGCAGTACTTC. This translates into CASSLPRGDRTVEQYF.

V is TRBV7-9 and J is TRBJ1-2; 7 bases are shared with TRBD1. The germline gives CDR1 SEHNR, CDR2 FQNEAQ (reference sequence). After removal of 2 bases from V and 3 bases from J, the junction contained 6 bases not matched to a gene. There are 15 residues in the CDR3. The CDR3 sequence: CASSLPGGLDYGYTF. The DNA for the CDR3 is TGTGCCAGCAGCTTACCAGGGGGGCTGGACTATGGCTACACCTTC.

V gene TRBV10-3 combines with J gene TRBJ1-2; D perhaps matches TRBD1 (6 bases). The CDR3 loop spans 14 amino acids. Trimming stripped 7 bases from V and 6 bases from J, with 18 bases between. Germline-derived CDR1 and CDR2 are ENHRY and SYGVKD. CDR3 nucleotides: TGTGCCATCAACCCCCAACAGGGATTAGATGGCTACACCTTC. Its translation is CAINPQQGLDGYTF.

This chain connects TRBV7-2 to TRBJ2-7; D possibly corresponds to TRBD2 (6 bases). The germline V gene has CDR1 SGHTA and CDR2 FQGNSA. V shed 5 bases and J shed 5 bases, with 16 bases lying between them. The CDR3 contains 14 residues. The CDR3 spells CASSVGARGNEQYF. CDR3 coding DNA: TGTGCCAGCAGCGTCGGGGCGCGCGGGAACGAGCAGTACTTC.

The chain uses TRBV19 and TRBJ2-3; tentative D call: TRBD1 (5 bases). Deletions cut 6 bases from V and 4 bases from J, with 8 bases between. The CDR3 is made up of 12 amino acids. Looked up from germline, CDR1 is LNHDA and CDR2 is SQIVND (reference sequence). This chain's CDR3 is CASRQEPDTQYF. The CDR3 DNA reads TGTGCCAGTAGACAGGAACCAGATACGCAGTATTTT.

The CDR3 spells CASRAEQTGNDQPQHF. In DNA form, the CDR3 reads TGTGCCAGCAGGGCCGAACAGACAGGGAACGATCAGCCCCAGCATTTT. The V call is TRBV27, the J call TRBJ1-5, with TRBD1 matching over 7 bases. V lost 6 bases and J lost 5; bases outside the gene matches: 13. This CDR3 is 16 amino acids long. Germline CDR1 MNHEY, CDR2 SMNVEV (reference sequence).

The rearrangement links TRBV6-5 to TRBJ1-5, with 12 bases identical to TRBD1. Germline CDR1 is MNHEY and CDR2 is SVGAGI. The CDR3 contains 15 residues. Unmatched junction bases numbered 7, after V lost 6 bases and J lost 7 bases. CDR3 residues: CASSLGTGGRQPQHF. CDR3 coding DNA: TGTGCCAGCAGCCTCGGGACAGGGGGCAGGCAGCCCCAGCATTTT.

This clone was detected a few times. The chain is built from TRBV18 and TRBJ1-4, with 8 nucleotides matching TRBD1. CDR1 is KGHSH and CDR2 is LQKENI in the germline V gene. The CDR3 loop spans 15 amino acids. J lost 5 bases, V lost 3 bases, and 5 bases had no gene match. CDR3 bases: TGTGCCAGCTCACCCGTCAACAGGGGGAATGAAAAACTGTTTTTT. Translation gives CASSPVNRGNEKLFF.

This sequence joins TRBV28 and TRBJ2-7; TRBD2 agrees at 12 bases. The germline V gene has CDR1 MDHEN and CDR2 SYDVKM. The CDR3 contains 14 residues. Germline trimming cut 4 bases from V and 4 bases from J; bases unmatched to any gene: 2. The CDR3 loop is CASSSSGRGYEQYF. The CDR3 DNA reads TGTGCCAGCAGTTCTAGCGGGAGGGGGTACGAGCAGTACTTC.

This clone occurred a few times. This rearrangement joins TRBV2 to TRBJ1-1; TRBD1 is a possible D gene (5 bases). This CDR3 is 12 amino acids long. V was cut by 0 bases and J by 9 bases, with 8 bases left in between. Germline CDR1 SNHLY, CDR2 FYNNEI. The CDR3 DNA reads TGTGCCAGCAGTGAAGCGGGGGGTAAAGCTTTCTTT. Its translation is CASSEAGGKAFF.

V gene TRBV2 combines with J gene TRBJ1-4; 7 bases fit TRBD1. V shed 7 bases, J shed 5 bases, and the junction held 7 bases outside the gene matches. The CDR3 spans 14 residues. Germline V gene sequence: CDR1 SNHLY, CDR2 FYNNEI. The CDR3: CASNRQGGNEKLFF. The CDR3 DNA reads TGTGCCAGCAATCGACAGGGCGGGAATGAAAAACTGTTTTTT.

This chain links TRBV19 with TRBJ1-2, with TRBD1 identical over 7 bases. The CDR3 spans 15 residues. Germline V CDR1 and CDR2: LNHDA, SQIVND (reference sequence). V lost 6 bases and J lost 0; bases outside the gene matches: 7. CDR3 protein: CASRRTGATNYGYTF. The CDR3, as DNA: TGTGCCAGTAGGCGGACAGGAGCAACTAACTATGGCTACACCTTC.

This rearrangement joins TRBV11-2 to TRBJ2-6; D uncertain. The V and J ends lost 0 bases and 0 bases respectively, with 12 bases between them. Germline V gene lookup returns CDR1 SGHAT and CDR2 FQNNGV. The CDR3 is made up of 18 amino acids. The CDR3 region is CASSLDGRLDSGANVLTF. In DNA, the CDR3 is TGTGCCAGCAGCTTAGATGGACGGCTAGACTCTGGGGCCAACGTCCTGACTTTC.

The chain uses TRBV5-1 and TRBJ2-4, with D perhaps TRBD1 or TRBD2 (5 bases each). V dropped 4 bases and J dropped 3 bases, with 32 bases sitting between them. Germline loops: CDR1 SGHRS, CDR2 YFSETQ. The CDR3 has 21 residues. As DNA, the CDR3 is TGCGCCAGCAGCCCGGACGTCGCCGGGACCGTGGGGTACCGGCACAAAAACATTCAGTACTTC. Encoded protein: CASSPDVAGTVGYRHKNIQYF.

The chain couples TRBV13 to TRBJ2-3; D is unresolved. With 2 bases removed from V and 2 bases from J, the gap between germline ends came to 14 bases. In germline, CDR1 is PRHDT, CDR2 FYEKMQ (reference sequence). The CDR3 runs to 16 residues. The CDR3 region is CASSLLGRRNTDTQYF. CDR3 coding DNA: TGTGCCAGCAGCTTACTCGGCCGCCGGAACACAGATACGCAGTATTTT.

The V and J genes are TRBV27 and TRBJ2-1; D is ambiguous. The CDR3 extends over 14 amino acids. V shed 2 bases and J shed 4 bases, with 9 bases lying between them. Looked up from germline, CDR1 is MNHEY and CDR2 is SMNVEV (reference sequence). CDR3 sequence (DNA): TGTGCCAGCAGTTTAAGTTACAGATACAATGAGCAGTTCTTC. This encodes CASSLSYRYNEQFF.

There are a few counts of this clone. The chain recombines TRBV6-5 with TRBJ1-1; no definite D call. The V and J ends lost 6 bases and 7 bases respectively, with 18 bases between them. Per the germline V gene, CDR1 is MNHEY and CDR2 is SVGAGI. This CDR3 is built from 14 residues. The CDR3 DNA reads TGTGCCAGCAGCTCCGGTCCAACAACCCTTGAAGCTTTCTTT. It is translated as CASSSGPTTLEAFF.

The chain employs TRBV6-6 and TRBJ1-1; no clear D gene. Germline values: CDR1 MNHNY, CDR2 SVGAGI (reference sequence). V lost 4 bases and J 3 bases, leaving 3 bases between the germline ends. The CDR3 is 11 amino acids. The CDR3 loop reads CASSLDTEAFF. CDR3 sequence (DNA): TGTGCCAGCAGTTTAGACACTGAAGCTTTCTTT.

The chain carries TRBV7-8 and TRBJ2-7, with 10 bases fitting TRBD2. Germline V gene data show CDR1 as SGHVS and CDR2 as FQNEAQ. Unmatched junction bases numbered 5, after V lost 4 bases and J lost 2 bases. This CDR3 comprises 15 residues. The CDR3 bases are TGTGCCAGCAGCTCACTAGCGGGGCGAACCTACGAGCAGTACTTC. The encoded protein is CASSSLAGRTYEQYF.